The sequence of this T cell receptor beta chain was determined in a study of shared T cell receptors in the human thymus (dated by TCRdb to the early 2020s). Background for the entire study: The study examined how self-reactive, shared T-cell receptor alpha chains are generated in the human thymus.

Measured from the cysteine to the phenylalanine, the CDR3 is 14 residues long. The kept DNA is CDR3 alone, 42 bases in frame from the first base. A distance of 11 bases separates the germline ends of V and J, which lose 3 bases and 3 bases respectively. Looking up the germline V gene yields CDR1 MDHEN and CDR2 SYDVKM. Libraries were made using the immunoSEQ multiplex PCR assay. TCRdb retrieved this table from immuneACCESS and kept in-frame rearrangements only. Not all clones are present; in checked studies, unresolved V genes account for under half, and no reason is known for the remainder. Here the sample has about 660,000 clones; roughly 90% occur a single time. The biggest ten clones account for approximately 0.01% of the sample. Of note for this clone: Its cognate antigen has yet to be identified. The input lacks base qualities; no much larger clone sits a single base away.

The data also belong to a second study, concerning human thymus T cells. Looking at the second paper: Immunologically healthy infants undergoing open corrective cardiac surgery for congenital heart defects in Finland were used as donors. The thymus tissue came from surgical resects taken out during corrective cardiac surgery. Usage of V and J gene segments appeared to be biased in both the thymic and the peripheral blood repertoires. Highly overlapping thymic TCR repertoires among unrelated individuals were reported in the related research. The study used fewer than ten infant thymus samples plus four related peripheral blood samples to characterize TCR alpha and beta repertoires. The cohort included about 6 male and two female infants, with donor ages spanning 7 to 244 days. After being mechanically released from the tissue, thymocytes were kept at -70 degrees C in pellets of about 9.5-30 million cells. A QIAsymphony instrument was used to extract genomic DNA from the frozen cell pellets. TCRB and TCRAD loci were amplified from a standardized quantity of quality-controlled genomic DNA using the immunoSEQ multiplex PCR assay. The amplicons covered the V(D)J region and were long enough to include the CDR3 and to identify the V and J genes. Amplicon sequencing was performed on an Illumina platform through the commercial immunoSEQ service. Primer bias and sequencing errors were corrected as previously described, and TCRAD and TCRB definitions were based on the IMGT database. The repertoires were analysed using immunoSEQ Analyzer 3.0 and VDJTools for basic statistics, V/J segment usage, diversity estimates, rarefaction and pairwise overlap. Chao1, ChaoE, Efron-Thisted, Shannon and inverse Simpson indices were used to estimate diversity, which was also estimated on datasets down-sampled to the smallest sample. Repertoire overlap was assessed by strict matching of CDR3 nucleotide sequence, V gene and J gene, and clustering was done by Jaccard-based multidimensional scaling. Thymus samples yielded on average roughly 790,000 unique TCRB clonotypes, compared with about 80,000 from blood samples.

The clonotype was recovered from a boy under two years old with a congenital heart defect. Donor details come from another sample of the same person, matched by shared clones. The chain links TRBV28 with TRBJ1-1, and possibly TRBD1, on 6 matching bases. Sequenced sample: thymocytes. The CDR3 region reads CASSFGTPHTEAFF. The bases are TGTGCCAGCAGTTTCGGGACACCCCACACTGAAGCTTTCTTT.